The rows below give T cell receptor beta chains drawn from one sample of a study of blood T cells in healthy people across ages. TCRdb passed the 5' RACE reads through MiXCR, listing each CDR3 protein once. The sample lists around 1,600,000 distinct CDR3 sequences, approximately 42% occurring once. Material for sequencing was blood. The source of these receptors is a woman younger than 35 in good health. The CDR3 runs from the conserved cysteine through the conserved F or W. A D gene is named only where the DNA matches it firmly. Clone sizes are given selectively: once, few, many, or a class where the clone is expanded.

clone_size: -; j_call: TRBJ2-1; d_call: -; v_call: TRBV6-5; cdr3_nt: TGTGCCAGCAGTTACTCGTATAGTTTAATCGATGAGCAGTTCTTC; cdr3_aa: CASSYSYSLIDEQFF
clone_size: -; j_call: TRBJ2-1; d_call: TRBD2; v_call: TRBV4-2; cdr3_nt: TGTGCCAGCAGCCACCTAGCGGATTACAATGAGCAGTTCTTC; cdr3_aa: CASSHLADYNEQFF
clone_size: -; j_call: TRBJ1-1; d_call: -; v_call: TRBV27; cdr3_nt: TGTGCCAGCAGCGGAGGGTTCGGGGCGAACACTGAAGCTTTCTTT; cdr3_aa: CASSGGFGANTEAFF
clone_size: -; j_call: TRBJ2-7; d_call: TRBD2; v_call: TRBV29-1; cdr3_nt: TGCAGCGCACTATTAGCGGGGACCGTCTACGAGCAGTACTTC; cdr3_aa: CSALLAGTVYEQYF
clone_size: -; j_call: TRBJ2-7; d_call: TRBD1; v_call: TRBV7-9; cdr3_nt: TGTGCCAGCAGCTTAGAACAGGGGGCGACCTACGAGCAGTACTTC; cdr3_aa: CASSLEQGATYEQYF
clone_size: few; j_call: TRBJ1-4; d_call: TRBD1; v_call: TRBV30; cdr3_nt: TGTGCCTGGAGTGTGACAGGGGGGAGTGAAAAACTGTTTTTT; cdr3_aa: CAWSVTGGSEKLFF
clone_size: -; j_call: TRBJ2-7; d_call: TRBD2; v_call: TRBV29-1; cdr3_nt: TGCAGCGTTACGGGAGGAACTCCTGGCGAGCAGTACTTC; cdr3_aa: CSVTGGTPGEQYF
clone_size: -; j_call: TRBJ2-7; d_call: TRBD1; v_call: TRBV20-1; cdr3_nt: TGCAGTGCCCAAGGGACAGGGGACTACGAGCAGTACTTC; cdr3_aa: CSAQGTGDYEQYF
clone_size: few; j_call: TRBJ1-5; d_call: -; v_call: TRBV27; cdr3_nt: TGTGCCAGCAGTTTACTTAGTCAGCCCCAGCATTTT; cdr3_aa: CASSLLSQPQHF
clone_size: -; j_call: TRBJ2-7; d_call: -; v_call: TRBV4-3; cdr3_nt: TGCGCCAGCAGCCTAGATATGGGACCCTACGAGCAGTACTTC; cdr3_aa: CASSLDMGPYEQYF
clone_size: few; j_call: TRBJ1-5; d_call: -; v_call: TRBV12-3/TRBV12-4; cdr3_nt: TGTGCCAGCAGGGCGGTTAGCAATCAGCCCCAGCATTTT; cdr3_aa: CASRAVSNQPQHF
clone_size: -; j_call: TRBJ1-2; d_call: -; v_call: TRBV7-8; cdr3_nt: TGTGCCAGCAGCTGGAGGACTGCAAACTATGACTACACCTTC; cdr3_aa: CASSWRTANYDYTF
clone_size: -; j_call: TRBJ2-1; d_call: -; v_call: TRBV11-2; cdr3_nt: TGTGCCAACAGCTCACCACCCGACTCCTACAATGAGCAGTTCTTC; cdr3_aa: CANSSPPDSYNEQFF
clone_size: -; j_call: TRBJ2-7; d_call: TRBD2; v_call: TRBV20-1; cdr3_nt: TGCAGTGCTAGTCTAGCGGGAGGGGACAATGAGCAGTACTTC; cdr3_aa: CSASLAGGDNEQYF
clone_size: few; j_call: TRBJ2-1; d_call: TRBD1; v_call: TRBV15; cdr3_nt: TGTGCCACCATAGCGTGGGAGACAGGGTACAATGAGCAGTTCTTC; cdr3_aa: CATIAWETGYNEQFF
clone_size: -; j_call: TRBJ2-1; d_call: -; v_call: TRBV27; cdr3_nt: TGTGCCAGCAGTTCCCCACTCCTGAGCTCCTACAATGAGCAGTTCTTC; cdr3_aa: CASSSPLLSSYNEQFF
clone_size: -; j_call: TRBJ2-3; d_call: TRBD2; v_call: TRBV7-2; cdr3_nt: TGTGCCAGCAGCTCCAGCCTAGCGGGGGGGCGGGGCACAGATACGCAGTATTTT; cdr3_aa: CASSSSLAGGRGTDTQYF
clone_size: -; j_call: TRBJ2-5; d_call: TRBD2; v_call: TRBV15; cdr3_nt: TGTGCCACCAGCAGAGATGGGACTAGACAAGAGACCCAGTACTTC; cdr3_aa: CATSRDGTRQETQYF
clone_size: -; j_call: TRBJ2-7; d_call: -; v_call: TRBV20-1; cdr3_nt: TGCAGTGGCCGGCACGTGTCCTACGAGCAGTACTTC; cdr3_aa: CSGRHVSYEQYF
clone_size: many; j_call: TRBJ1-1; d_call: TRBD1; v_call: TRBV5-1; cdr3_nt: TGTGCCAGCAGCTTCGACAGGGGGTCGACTGAAGCTTTCTTT; cdr3_aa: CASSFDRGSTEAFF
clone_size: -; j_call: TRBJ2-1; d_call: TRBD1; v_call: TRBV2; cdr3_nt: TGTGCCAGCAGTGAAGAGGGCAGGGGGGAGCAGTTCTTC; cdr3_aa: CASSEEGRGEQFF
clone_size: -; j_call: TRBJ2-5; d_call: -; v_call: TRBV6-2/TRBV6-3; cdr3_nt: TGTGCCAGCAGCGCCCCGGGACTCCGTAAAGAGACCCAGTACTTC; cdr3_aa: CASSAPGLRKETQYF
clone_size: once; j_call: TRBJ2-2; d_call: TRBD2; v_call: TRBV20-1; cdr3_nt: TGCAGTGGCGTGACTAGCGGGAGTAGGAGCACCGGGGAGCTGTTTTTT; cdr3_aa: CSGVTSGSRSTGELFF
clone_size: few; j_call: TRBJ1-2; d_call: -; v_call: TRBV5-1; cdr3_nt: TGCGCCAGCAGCTTGGAGGTCGGAAGTTTCTATGGCTACACCTTC; cdr3_aa: CASSLEVGSFYGYTF
clone_size: few; j_call: TRBJ1-6; d_call: -; v_call: TRBV20-1; cdr3_nt: TGCAGTGCTAGATTCGGGGAACTTTATAATTCACCCCTCCACTTT; cdr3_aa: CSARFGELYNSPLHF
clone_size: -; j_call: TRBJ2-3; d_call: TRBD2; v_call: TRBV4-1; cdr3_nt: TGCGCCAGCAGCCAAGTCGAGCGGGGGGGCACAGATACGCAGTATTTT; cdr3_aa: CASSQVERGGTDTQYF
clone_size: -; j_call: TRBJ2-5; d_call: -; v_call: TRBV5-1; cdr3_nt: TGCGCCAGCAGCCTTGATCCGGGACGACAGCAAGAGACCCAGTACTTC; cdr3_aa: CASSLDPGRQQETQYF
clone_size: few; j_call: TRBJ2-1; d_call: TRBD1; v_call: TRBV12-3/TRBV12-4; cdr3_nt: TGTGCCAGCAGTACAGGGGGCCCCTACAATGAGCAGTTCTTC; cdr3_aa: CASSTGGPYNEQFF
clone_size: few; j_call: TRBJ1-2; d_call: -; v_call: TRBV7-2; cdr3_nt: TGTGCCAGCAGCCCCTACACTTATGGCTACACCTTC; cdr3_aa: CASSPYTYGYTF
clone_size: few; j_call: TRBJ1-1; d_call: -; v_call: TRBV4-3; cdr3_nt: TGCGCCAGCAGCCAAGGGGTTCAGTCTGAGACTGAAGCTTTCTTT; cdr3_aa: CASSQGVQSETEAFF
clone_size: few; j_call: TRBJ1-5; d_call: -; v_call: TRBV27; cdr3_nt: TGTGCCAGCAGTGCTCGGGGCAATCAGCCCCAGCATTTT; cdr3_aa: CASSARGNQPQHF
clone_size: many; j_call: TRBJ1-5; d_call: -; v_call: TRBV4-1; cdr3_nt: TGCGCCAGCAGCCAAGGCGGGGATCAGCCCCAGCATTTT; cdr3_aa: CASSQGGDQPQHF
clone_size: -; j_call: TRBJ2-1; d_call: TRBD1; v_call: TRBV29-1; cdr3_nt: TGCAGCGTTCAGGGACAGGGGGCTTACAATGAGCAGTTCTTC; cdr3_aa: CSVQGQGAYNEQFF
clone_size: -; j_call: TRBJ2-1; d_call: TRBD2; v_call: TRBV4-1; cdr3_nt: TGCGCCAGCAGCCAGGGGATTCTAGCGGGAGGGAGGAATGAGCAGTTCTTC; cdr3_aa: CASSQGILAGGRNEQFF
clone_size: few; j_call: TRBJ2-3; d_call: TRBD2; v_call: TRBV6-5; cdr3_nt: TGTGCCAGCAGCCCCATAGCGGGGGGCTACACAGATACGCAGTATTTT; cdr3_aa: CASSPIAGGYTDTQYF